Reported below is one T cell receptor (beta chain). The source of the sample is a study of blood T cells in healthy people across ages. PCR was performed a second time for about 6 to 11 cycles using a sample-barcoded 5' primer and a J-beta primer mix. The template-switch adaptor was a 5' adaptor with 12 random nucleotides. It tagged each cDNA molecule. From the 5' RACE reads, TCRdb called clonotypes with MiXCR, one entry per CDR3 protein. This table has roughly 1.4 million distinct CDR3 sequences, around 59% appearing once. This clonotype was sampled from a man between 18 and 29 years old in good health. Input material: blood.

CDR3 sequence reads: CSARDRGRSSYNEQFF. CDR3 coding DNA: TGCAGTGCTAGAGATCGGGGACGTTCCTCCTACAATGAGCAGTTCTTC. The chain links TRBV20-1 to TRBJ2-1; D is possibly TRBD1 or TRBD2 (5 bases each). The V gene's germline CDR1 is DFQATT and CDR2 SNEGSKA (reference sequence). This CDR3 comprises 16 residues. V was clipped by 0 bases and J by 0 bases, with 12 bases between them.